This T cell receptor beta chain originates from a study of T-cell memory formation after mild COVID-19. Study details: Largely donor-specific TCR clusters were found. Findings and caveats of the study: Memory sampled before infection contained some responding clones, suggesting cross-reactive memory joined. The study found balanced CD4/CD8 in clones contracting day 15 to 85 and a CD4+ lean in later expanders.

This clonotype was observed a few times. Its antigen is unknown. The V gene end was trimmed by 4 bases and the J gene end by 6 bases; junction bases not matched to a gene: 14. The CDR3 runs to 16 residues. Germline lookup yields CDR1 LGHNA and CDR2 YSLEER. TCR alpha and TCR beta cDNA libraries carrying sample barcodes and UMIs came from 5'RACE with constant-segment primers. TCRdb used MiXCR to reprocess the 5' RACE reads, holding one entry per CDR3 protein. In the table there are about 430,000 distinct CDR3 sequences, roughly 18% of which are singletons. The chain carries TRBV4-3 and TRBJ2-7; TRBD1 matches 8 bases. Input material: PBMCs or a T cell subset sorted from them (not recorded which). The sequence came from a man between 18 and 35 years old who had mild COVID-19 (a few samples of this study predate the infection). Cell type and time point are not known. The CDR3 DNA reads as TGCGCCAGCAGCCCTCTTCATGGGGGGACAGGCTTCGAGCAGTACTTC. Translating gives CASSPLHGGTGFEQYF.